Listed here are 20 T cell receptor beta chains from one sample, sequenced in a study of blood T cell repertoires in COVID-19. TCRdb's copy holds only in-frame clones and misses some; the assay was immunoSEQ multiplex PCR. The sample has more than 85,000 clones, about 85% seen once. Sequencing input: peripheral blood. The receptors stem from a man older than 75 with acute or convalescent COVID-19.

CDR3 nucleotide sequence: TGCGCCAGCAGCTTGTCGACAACATCCTACGAGCAGTACTTC. Its protein is CASSLSTTSYEQYF. This chain connects TRBV5-1 to TRBJ2-7; D remains ambiguous. This CDR3 comprises 14 residues. Looked up from germline, CDR1 is SGHRS and CDR2 is YFSETQ. The ends were cut back, 1 base at V and 1 base at J, with 9 bases in the middle.

The V call is TRBV27, the J call TRBJ2-2; D is possibly TRBD1 (5 bases). Per germline, CDR1 MNHEY and CDR2 SMNVEV (reference sequence). The CDR3 sequence is 13 residues long. V was clipped by 7 bases and J by 6 bases, with 12 bases between them. The DNA of the CDR3 is TGTGCCAGCACTAGGGGCCGCGCCGGGGAGCTGTTTTTT. It specifies CASTRGRAGELFF.

The chain employs TRBV25-1 and TRBJ2-1; perhaps TRBD2 as D (6 bases). Per the germline V gene, CDR1 is MGHDK and CDR2 is SYGVNS. CDR3 length: 16 residues. Trimming took off 3 bases at V and 9 bases at J, with 21 bases between the two ends. In DNA, the CDR3 is TGTGCCAGCAGTGATTTTCTGGAGGGACGGACCGGTGAGCAGTTCTTC. Encoded protein: CASSDFLEGRTGEQFF.

The rearrangement joins TRBV27 to TRBJ2-2; tentatively, D is TRBD2 (5 bases). The CDR3 has 16 residues. The germline V and J ends were trimmed by 5 bases and 5 bases, with 18 bases remaining between them. Germline lookup yields CDR1 MNHEY and CDR2 SMNVEV (reference sequence). The CDR3 nucleotides read TGTGCCAGCAGTCGTGGACCGGGGTCTTCTACCGGGGAGCTGTTTTTT. This sequence encodes CASSRGPGSSTGELFF.

J is TRBJ2-1 and V is TRBV5-6, with unresolved D. The CDR3 has 17 amino acids. The V end lost 4 bases, the J end lost 0 bases, and 17 bases lay between the germline ends. Germline V gene lookup returns CDR1 SGHDT and CDR2 YYEEEE. The CDR3 region has the DNA TGTGCCAGCAGCCCCGAAGGCTCAGCGAGCTCCTACAATGAGCAGTTCTTC. Its protein product is CASSPEGSASSYNEQFF.

The V call is TRBV6-5, the J call TRBJ1-6; D not resolved. V gave up 7 bases and J gave up 8 bases, with 12 bases separating them. CDR3 length: 13 amino acids. Germline V gene data show CDR1 as MNHEY and CDR2 as SVGAGI. The CDR3 reads CASTPAGDSPLHF. As DNA, the CDR3 is TGTGCCAGCACCCCGGCGGGAGATTCACCCCTCCACTTT.

The chain joins TRBV15 to TRBJ1-2; TRBD1 matches 9 bases. V lost 3 bases to trimming and J lost 4 bases; unmatched junction nucleotides: 6. Germline-derived CDR1 and CDR2 are LNHNV and YYDKDF (reference sequence). This CDR3 is built from 15 residues. Here the CDR3 DNA reads TGTGCCACCAGCAGTCACAGGGGGCGCAGCTATGGCTACACCTTC. Amino acid sequence: CATSSHRGRSYGYTF.

The chain recombines TRBV19 with TRBJ1-2, with a weak D call TRBD1 (5 bases). Trimming removed 9 bases at V and 4 bases at J, with 9 bases between. This CDR3 is built from 11 residues. Germline-derived CDR1 and CDR2 are LNHDA and SQIVND (reference sequence). The CDR3: CASGGIYGYTF. For the CDR3, the DNA is TGTGCCAGCGGGGGTATCTATGGCTACACCTTC.

This clone came up a few times. DNA of the CDR3: TGTGCCAGCAGCAAGGGGACAGGGGGCCAGTATTTT. Protein sequence: CASSKGTGGQYF. V usage is TRBV6-2 or TRBV6-3 and J usage is TRBJ2-3, with TRBD1 matching 12 bases. V lost 6 bases and J lost 12; bases outside the gene matches: 4. Germline CDR1 and CDR2: MNHEY and SVGEGT. CDR3 size: 12 residues.

The genes are TRBV19 and TRBJ2-7, with D possibly being TRBD2 (6 bases). This CDR3 has 13 residues. Germline V gene lookup returns CDR1 LNHDA and CDR2 SQIVND (reference sequence). Trimming took off 6 bases at V and 2 bases at J, with 11 bases between the two ends. This CDR3 is CASRGGFTYEQYF. The CDR3 DNA reads as TGTGCCAGTAGGGGGGGATTTACCTACGAGCAGTACTTC.

The CDR3 region is CASSTGLAANTGELFF. The CDR3 DNA follows: TGTGCCAGTAGTACCGGACTAGCGGCGAACACCGGGGAGCTGTTTTTT. The V gene is TRBV19, the J gene TRBJ2-2, with 10 bases matching TRBD2. Germline V CDR1 and CDR2: LNHDA, SQIVND (reference sequence). The ends lost 4 bases at V and 0 bases at J; junction bases unmatched: 2. The length of the CDR3 is 16 residues. Filled out from reference TRBV19 and TRBJ2-2, the complete variable domain reads DGGITQSPKYLFRKEGQNVTLSCEQNLNHDAMYWYRQDPGQGLRLIYYSQIVNDFQKGDIAEGYSVSREKKESFPLTVTSAQKNPTAFYLCASSTGLAANTGELFFGEGSRLTVL.

This clone appeared once. V and J are TRBV28 and TRBJ1-1, with TRBD1 matching over 10 bases. J gave up 4 bases and V 3 bases, and 8 bases lay outside the gene matches. This CDR3 comprises 16 residues. CDR1 MDHEN and CDR2 SYDVKM come from the germline V gene. The CDR3 region has the DNA TGTGCCAGCAGTTTTAACTTCAGGACAGGGGGCACTGAAGCTTTCTTT. Protein product: CASSFNFRTGGTEAFF.

The rearrangement uses TRBV5-1 and TRBJ2-2, with 9 nucleotides matching TRBD1. The CDR3 covers 16 residues. Trimming at V came to 3 bases and at J to 2 bases, leaving 5 bases not matched to a gene. Germline V gene lookup returns CDR1 SGHRS and CDR2 YFSETQ. This CDR3 reads CASSSGDRDNTGELFF. In DNA form, the CDR3 reads TGCGCCAGCAGCTCCGGGGACAGGGACAACACCGGGGAGCTGTTTTTT.

The chain combines TRBV7-8 with TRBJ1-6; D possibly corresponds to TRBD1 (5 bases). V was cut by 7 bases and J by 0 bases, with 10 bases left in between. Germline lookup yields CDR1 SGHVS and CDR2 FQNEAQ. The CDR3 contains 15 residues. The CDR3 spells CASNTDSSYNSPLHF. CDR3 coding DNA: TGTGCCAGCAACACCGACAGCTCCTATAATTCACCCCTCCACTTT.

This clone was detected only a few times. J is TRBJ2-7 and V is TRBV30, with TRBD1 as a possible D gene (5 bases). Trimming took 2 bases from V and 2 from J, leaving 10 bases between them. Germline loops: CDR1 GTSNPN, CDR2 SVGIG (reference sequence). There are 13 residues in the CDR3. The CDR3 DNA reads TGTGCCTGGAGTCCGGACACCGCCTACGAGCAGTACTTC. Encoded protein: CAWSPDTAYEQYF.

The J gene is TRBJ1-2, the V gene TRBV29-1, with D hard to call. CDR1 is SQVTM and CDR2 is ANQGSEA in the germline V gene. The V and J ends lost 3 bases and 5 bases respectively, with 13 bases between them. The CDR3 is 13 residues long. In DNA form, the CDR3 reads TGCAGCGTTGATGGGAGCAAACTTTATGGCTACACCTTC. Encoded protein: CSVDGSKLYGYTF.

The V and J genes are TRBV10-3 and TRBJ2-5; tentatively, D is TRBD1 (6 bases). CDR1 is ENHRY and CDR2 is SYGVKD in the germline V gene. V lost 6 bases to trimming and J lost 0 bases, with 17 bases between them. The CDR3 totals 16 residues. CDR3 residues: CAISGAGAGDQETQYF. CDR3 coding DNA: TGTGCCATCAGCGGGGCCGGGGCAGGGGACCAAGAGACCCAGTACTTC.

The V and J genes are TRBV6-2 or TRBV6-3 and TRBJ2-3; D is perhaps TRBD2 (6 bases). Looked up from germline, CDR1 is MNHEY and CDR2 is SVGEGT. The CDR3 extends over 16 amino acids. V was clipped by 5 bases and J by 0 bases, with 15 bases between them. CDR3 in amino acids: CASSTDWDFSTDTQYF. The CDR3 bases are TGTGCCAGCAGTACCGACTGGGACTTTAGCACAGATACGCAGTATTTT.

The chain has TRBV9 and TRBJ2-1; D gene uncertain. The CDR3 loop spans 14 amino acids. Germline values: CDR1 SGDLS, CDR2 YYNGEE. Trimming pared 0 bases from V and 9 bases from J, leaving 13 bases between. CDR3 nucleotide sequence: TGTGCCAGCAGCGTAGACCAGGTAACGGTTGAGCAGTTCTTC. Residues: CASSVDQVTVEQFF.

The V call is TRBV7-2, the J call TRBJ2-6, with D perhaps TRBD1 (5 bases). V dropped 5 bases and J dropped 2 bases, with 10 bases sitting between them. The V gene's germline CDR1 is SGHTA and CDR2 FQGNSA. The CDR3 runs 15 residues. The CDR3, as DNA: TGTGCCAGCAGCACCTCAGGGACTGGGGCCAACGTCCTGACTTTC. It codes for CASSTSGTGANVLTF. Full variable domain (missing parts from reference TRBV7-2 and TRBJ2-6): GAGVSQSPSNKVTEKGKDVELRCDPISGHTALYWYRQSLGQGLEFLIYFQGNSAPDKSGLPSDRFSAERTGGSVSTLTIQRTQQEDSAVYLCASSTSGTGANVLTFGAGSRLTVL.